In this sample, the clone carrying this T cell receptor (beta chain) turned up a few times. Its antigen is as yet unknown. One junction end does not reproduce the germline sequence, and a read error may be involved. This sample was taken from a study of T cells after yellow fever vaccination. Study in general: The fractions with low cell numbers were processed using SMART-Seq v4 Ultra Low Input.

The CDR3 is made up of 11 amino acids. In making TCR cDNA, 5'RACE template switching added a universal primer site and UMIs to it. One entry per CDR3 protein, called by TCRdb with MiXCR from the 5' RACE reads. This table has 300,000 to 400,000 distinct CDR3 sequences, under 7.5% appearing once. Whole-study findings and limits: At around 96% for CD4 and roughly 87% for CD8, most primary-vaccination clones showed up again after the booster. FACS-sorted repertoires could contain abundant clonotypes contaminating from the bulk population.

The TCR comes from a man aged 25-45 years who received the YFV17D yellow fever vaccine. The chain has TRBV12-3 or TRBV12-4 and TRBJ2-5; D may be TRBD1 (7 bases). This specimen consisted of PBMCs, obtained 5 days after the yellow fever booster vaccination. The CDR3 DNA is TGTGCCAGCAGTTTAGACAGGGGACTGAGGTTC. It is translated as CASSLDRGLRF.